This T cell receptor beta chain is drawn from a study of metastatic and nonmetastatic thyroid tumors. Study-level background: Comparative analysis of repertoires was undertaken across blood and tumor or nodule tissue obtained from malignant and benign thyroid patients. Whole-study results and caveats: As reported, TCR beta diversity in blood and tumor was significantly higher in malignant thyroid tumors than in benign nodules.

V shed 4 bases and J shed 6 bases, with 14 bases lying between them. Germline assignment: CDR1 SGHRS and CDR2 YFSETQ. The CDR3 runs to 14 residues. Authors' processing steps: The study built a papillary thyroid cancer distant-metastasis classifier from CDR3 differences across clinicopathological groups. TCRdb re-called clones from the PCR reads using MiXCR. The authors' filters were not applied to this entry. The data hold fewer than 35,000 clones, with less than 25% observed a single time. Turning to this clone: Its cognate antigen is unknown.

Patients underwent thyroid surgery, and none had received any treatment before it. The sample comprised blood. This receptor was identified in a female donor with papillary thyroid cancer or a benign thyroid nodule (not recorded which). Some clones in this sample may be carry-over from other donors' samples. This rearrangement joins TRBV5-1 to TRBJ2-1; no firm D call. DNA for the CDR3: TGCGCCAGCAGCCTAACCGGGTCCCTCAATGAGCAGTTCTTC. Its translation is CASSLTGSLNEQFF.